The next 2 T cell receptor beta chains were all read from a single sample in a study of shared clonotypes between healthy human individuals. The data were produced by immunoSEQ multiplex PCR, yet TCRdb's version contains in-frame clones alone and is incomplete. The sample holds over 2 million clones, approximately 90% seen once. Sample: naive CD4+ T cells from PBMCs. Subset indicated: CD45RA+ positively selected. These receptors were obtained from a man aged 18 to 35 in good health. Some clones in this sample may be carry-over from other donors' samples.

The CDR3 sequence is CASRGLAGAVYEQYF. As DNA, the CDR3 is TGTGCCAGCAGGGGACTAGCGGGAGCGGTCTACGAGCAGTACTTC. V usage is TRBV11-2 and J usage is TRBJ2-7; 14 bases are shared with TRBD2. CDR3 length: 15 amino acids. Losses at the gene ends were 6 bases for V and 3 bases for J; bases not matched to a gene: 4. CDR1 SGHAT and CDR2 FQNNGV come from the germline V gene.

This chain uses TRBV27 with TRBJ2-2, with D unclear. Germline V lookup: CDR1 MNHEY, CDR2 SMNVEV (reference sequence). The CDR3 covers 13 residues. Trimming took off 3 bases at V and 7 bases at J, with 9 bases between the two ends. The CDR3 here is CASSFGASGELFF. As DNA, the CDR3 is TGTGCCAGCAGTTTTGGCGCAAGCGGGGAGCTGTTTTTT.